Sequencing of this T cell receptor beta chain was carried out in a study of cytotoxic CD8 clonotypes in ibrutinib-treated CLL. Study information: Of the patients, 10 to 12 were relapsed/refractory, roughly 15 treatment-naive and fewer than 18 IGHV unmutated.

Germline CDR1 reads SGHVS; CDR2 reads FQNEAQ. The length of the CDR3 is 15 residues. V shed 5 bases and J 9 bases; nucleotides not matched to a gene: 15. Repertoires were generated with immunoSEQ multiplex PCR, while TCRdb's copy carries only in-frame clones and drops some. The data contain around 40,000 clones, less than 85% of them seen just once; the ten biggest clones take up around a tenth. The genes are TRBV7-8 and TRBJ2-7, with TRBD2 matching 8 bases. The sample in question was PBMCs, obtained at disease progression, from a patient treated with ibrutinib. The TCR comes from a human donor with chronic lymphocytic leukemia. The CDR3 coding sequence is TGTGCCAGCAGCGGGAGGGACGGGAGGGCCGCGGTGCAGTACTTC. Protein product: CASSGRDGRAAVQYF.